One and the same sample provided the 25 T cell receptor beta chains below, sequenced in a study of T-cell memory formation after mild COVID-19. One entry per CDR3 protein results from TCRdb running MiXCR on the 5' RACE reads. The data show around 340,000 distinct CDR3 sequences, roughly 13% seen once. Sequenced input: PBMCs or a T cell subset sorted from them (not recorded which). These receptor sequences come from a man between 18 and 29 years old who had mild COVID-19 (a few samples of this study predate the infection). Cell type and time point are not known.

At least ten counts were recorded for this clonotype. J is TRBJ2-3 and V is TRBV5-1; TRBD1 agrees at 7 bases. The CDR3 has 14 residues. Trimming took 3 bases from V and 4 from J; bases not matched to a gene: 5. CDR1 is SGHRS and CDR2 is YFSETQ in the germline V gene. The DNA of the CDR3 is TGCGCCAGCAGCTCCGACAGGGTAGCAGATACGCAGTATTTT. Translating it yields CASSSDRVADTQYF. The full variable domain, in which reference TRBV5-1 and TRBJ2-3 provide the parts outside the CDR3, is KAGVTQTPRYLIKTRGQQVTLSCSPISGHRSVSWYQQTPGQGLQFLFEYFSETQRNKGNFPGRFSGRQFSNSRSEMNVSTLELGDSALYLCASSSDRVADTQYFGPGTRLTVL.

This clonotype has just a few counts. The CDR3 DNA reads as TGTGCCAGCAGCTCACCTCGCGGCGCTAACTATGGCTACACCTTC. Encoded protein: CASSSPRGANYGYTF. V gene TRBV7-9 combines with J gene TRBJ1-2; D remains unclear. The CDR3 totals 15 residues. Deletions cut 4 bases from V and 0 bases from J, with 12 bases between. The germline gives CDR1 SEHNR, CDR2 FQNEAQ (reference sequence).

There are many counts of this clonotype. The chain joins TRBV4-3 to TRBJ2-1; the D gene is possibly TRBD2 (6 bases). V gave up 0 bases and J gave up 0 bases, with 15 bases separating them. The CDR3 is 18 residues long. Germline V gene sequence: CDR1 LGHNA, CDR2 YSLEER. CDR3 loop: CASSQDFTSFSSYNEQFF. CDR3 coding DNA: TGCGCCAGCAGCCAAGACTTTACTAGCTTCAGCTCCTACAATGAGCAGTTCTTC.

A few counts support this clonotype. The chain links TRBV3-1 to TRBJ2-1; TRBD1 or TRBD2 may be the D gene (5 bases each). V dropped 1 base and J dropped 6 bases, with 10 bases sitting between them. This CDR3 spans 14 amino acids. From germline, CDR1 is LGHDT and CDR2 YNNKEL (reference sequence). The CDR3 is CASSQGVGGNEQFF. CDR3 DNA: TGTGCCAGCAGCCAAGGGGTTGGGGGCAATGAGCAGTTCTTC.

This clonotype was detected only a few times. The chain combines TRBV5-1 with TRBJ2-2, with unresolved D. This CDR3 has 16 residues. With 0 bases removed from V and 1 base from J, the gap between germline ends came to 10 bases. Germline values: CDR1 SGHRS, CDR2 YFSETQ. CDR3 DNA sequence: TGCGCCAGCAGCTTGGGTGGGAACGGGAACACCGGGGAGCTGTTTTTT. Translated, it gives CASSLGGNGNTGELFF. Full variable domain (outside the CDR3, taken from reference TRBV5-1 and TRBJ2-2): KAGVTQTPRYLIKTRGQQVTLSCSPISGHRSVSWYQQTPGQGLQFLFEYFSETQRNKGNFPGRFSGRQFSNSRSEMNVSTLELGDSALYLCASSLGGNGNTGELFFGEGSRLTVL.

This clonotype was counted between two and nine times. The chain links TRBV4-3 to TRBJ1-1, with a possible D match to TRBD1 (5 bases). Trimming cost V 3 bases and J 1 base, with 9 bases left between them. From germline, CDR1 is LGHNA and CDR2 YSLEER. The CDR3 length is 14 residues. CDR3 region: CASSQDQGNTEAFF. The DNA of the CDR3 is TGCGCCAGCAGCCAGGATCAGGGGAACACTGAAGCTTTCTTT.

This chain uses TRBV24-1 with TRBJ2-2, with TRBD1 matching 11 bases. Germline V gene lookup returns CDR1 KGHDR and CDR2 SFDVKD. V lost 8 bases to trimming and J lost 4 bases; unmatched junction nucleotides: 5. This CDR3 is 15 amino acids long. The CDR3 spells CATTPGTGGTGELFF. The CDR3 nucleotides are TGTGCCACCACCCCCGGGACAGGGGGCACCGGGGAGCTGTTTTTT.

This clonotype has only a few counts. The chain uses TRBV27 and TRBJ2-3, with 13 bases fitting TRBD2. The CDR3 is 15 residues long. The V and J ends lost 8 bases and 7 bases, in that order; junction bases with no gene match: 9. The germline V gene has CDR1 MNHEY and CDR2 SMNVEV (reference sequence). The CDR3 is CASGTSGGAVYTQYF. Written as DNA, the CDR3 is TGTGCCAGCGGAACTAGCGGGGGGGCAGTTTATACGCAGTATTTT.

This clonotype was detected a few times. CDR3 amino acids: CASTDRGGTYNEQFF. In nucleotides, the CDR3 is TGTGCCAGCACCGACAGGGGGGGAACCTACAATGAGCAGTTCTTC. This chain joins TRBV12-3 or TRBV12-4 and TRBJ2-1; 9 positions agree with TRBD1. After removal of 7 bases from V and 2 bases from J, the junction contained 6 bases not matched to a gene. The CDR3 loop spans 15 amino acids.

This clonotype was observed at least ten times. V usage is TRBV7-2 and J usage is TRBJ2-7; the D gene is possibly TRBD1 (6 bases). Germline values: CDR1 SGHTA, CDR2 FQGNSA. V gave up 1 base and J gave up 3 bases, with 13 bases separating them. This CDR3 region has 15 residues. CDR3 nucleotides: TGTGCCAGCAGCTTAGGAGGGTTAGGGGGCTACGAGCAGTACGTC. Its protein is CASSLGGLGGYEQYV.

The V call is TRBV5-1, the J call TRBJ2-5; TRBD1 agrees at 11 bases. The germline CDR1 and CDR2 sequences are SGHRS and YFSETQ. The J segment lost 5 bases and the V segment lost 4 bases, leaving 4 bases of the junction unmatched. The CDR3 has 14 residues. CDR3 DNA: TGCGCCAGCAGCGCCCGGGACAGGGGGGAGACCCAGTACTTC. Translated, it gives CASSARDRGETQYF.

This sequence joins TRBV4-3 and TRBJ2-3; 9 nucleotides agree with TRBD1. V shed 1 base and J 5 bases; nucleotides not matched to a gene: 4. The CDR3 has 15 amino acids. CDR1 and CDR2 (germline): LGHNA, YSLEER. The CDR3 is CASSQGGTGRDTQYF. CDR3 nucleotide sequence: TGCGCCAGCAGCCAAGGGGGGACAGGGCGAGATACGCAGTATTTT.

The sample holds a few counts of this clonotype. V usage is TRBV29-1 and J usage is TRBJ1-4; 7 bases align to TRBD1. The CDR3 totals 14 residues. V trimming: 5 bases; J trimming: 8 bases; junction bases outside the gene matches: 11. Germline CDR1 SQVTM, CDR2 ANQGSEA. CDR3 residues: CSVSVTGSGEKLFF. The CDR3 coding sequence is TGCAGCGTTTCCGTGACAGGGAGCGGCGAAAAACTGTTTTTT. Based on the CDR3 plus reference TRBV29-1 and TRBJ1-4, the full variable domain is SAVISQKPSRDICQRGTSLTIQCQVDSQVTMMFWYRQQPGQSLTLIATANQGSEATYESGFVIDKFPISRPNLTFSTLTVSNMSPEDSSIYLCSVSVTGSGEKLFFGSGTQLSVL.

V is TRBV4-2 and J is TRBJ2-1, with 9 bases fitting TRBD1. Trimming took 2 bases from V and 8 from J; bases not matched to a gene: 7. CDR1 and CDR2 (germline): LGHNA, YNFKEQ. The CDR3 extends over 15 amino acids. DNA of the CDR3: TGTGCCAGCAGCCAACCGGGACAGGGATTCTATGAGCAGTTCTTC. Its protein product is CASSQPGQGFYEQFF.

The chain carries TRBV6-5 and TRBJ1-6; tentatively, D is TRBD1 (6 bases). CDR3 length: 17 amino acids. Per the germline V gene, CDR1 is MNHEY and CDR2 is SVGAGI. V shed 7 bases and J shed 0 bases, with 16 bases lying between them. CDR3 sequence reads: CASTPDRLFSYNSPLHF. DNA of the CDR3: TGTGCCAGCACCCCGGACAGACTTTTCTCCTATAATTCACCCCTCCACTTT.

J is TRBJ2-1 and V is TRBV20-1; 7 nucleotides match TRBD1. The CDR3 has 15 amino acids. V gave up 2 bases and J gave up 0 bases; unmatched junction bases: 4. Germline CDR1 and CDR2: DFQATT and SNEGSKA (reference sequence). The CDR3, as DNA: TGCAGTGCTAGAAGGGCAGGGGGCTCCTACAATGAGCAGTTCTTC. Translation gives CSARRAGGSYNEQFF.

This clonotype occurred a few times. This chain links TRBV27 with TRBJ1-1; 7 positions agree with TRBD1. The CDR3 covers 11 residues. Germline V gene sequence: CDR1 MNHEY, CDR2 SMNVEV (reference sequence). Trimming cost V 6 bases and J 11 bases; bases outside gene matches: 6. The CDR3 DNA follows: TGTGCCAGCAGGAGCCAGGGGGGTGCTTTCTTT. It codes for CASRSQGGAFF.

This clonotype was detected many times. The chain joins TRBV6-5 to TRBJ2-5; tentatively, D is TRBD1 or TRBD2 (5 bases each). Germline CDR1 and CDR2: MNHEY and SVGAGI. V lost 5 bases and J lost 5, with 15 bases in between. The CDR3 spans 14 residues. In DNA form, the CDR3 reads TGTGCCAGCAGTCCACGGGGCCTTCGGGAGACCCAGTACTTC. Its translation is CASSPRGLRETQYF.

There are many counts of this clonotype. This rearrangement joins TRBV7-7 to TRBJ2-7, with 7 bases aligning to TRBD1. The V segment lost 0 bases and the J segment 3 bases; nucleotides outside the gene matches: 5. The CDR3 covers 15 residues. CDR1 is SSHAT, CDR2 FNYEAQ, per germline (reference sequence). The DNA of the CDR3 is TGTGCCAGCAGCTTAGCCGAGGGGGCGGACTACGAGCAGTACTTC. It translates to CASSLAEGADYEQYF.

This clonotype was seen a handful of times. The genes are TRBV7-9 and TRBJ2-2; TRBD1 matches 8 bases. Germline loops: CDR1 SEHNR, CDR2 FQNEAQ (reference sequence). This CDR3 comprises 16 residues. With 3 bases clipped from V and 0 bases from J, the junction kept 3 bases outside the gene matches. The CDR3 region has the DNA TGTGCCAGCAGCTTCTTACAGGGGGCGAACACCGGGGAGCTGTTTTTT. This encodes CASSFLQGANTGELFF. The full variable domain, in which reference TRBV7-9 and TRBJ2-2 provide the parts outside the CDR3, is DTGVSQNPRHKITKRGQNVTFRCDPISEHNRLYWYRQTLGQGPEFLTYFQNEAQLEKSRLLSDRFSAERPKGSFSTLEIQRTEQGDSAMYLCASSFLQGANTGELFFGEGSRLTVL.

This chain joins TRBV6-1 and TRBJ2-7; D call uncertain. CDR3 length equals 13 residues. The germline V and J ends were trimmed by 4 bases and 0 bases, with 7 bases remaining between them. Germline loops: CDR1 MNHNS, CDR2 SASEGT. This CDR3 is CASSALSSYEQYV. As DNA, the CDR3 is TGTGCCAGCAGTGCCCTAAGCTCCTACGAGCAGTACGTC.

Many counts were recorded for this clonotype. V usage is TRBV19 and J usage is TRBJ1-5; 8 nucleotides line up with TRBD1. The CDR3 is made up of 14 amino acids. V lost 5 bases, J lost 6 bases, and 6 bases stayed unmatched. Germline V gene data show CDR1 as LNHDA and CDR2 as SQIVND (reference sequence). CDR3 region: CASSPRGLGQPQHF. Written as DNA, the CDR3 is TGTGCCAGTAGTCCCAGGGGGCTGGGTCAGCCCCAGCATTTT. Filled out from reference TRBV19 and TRBJ1-5, the complete variable domain reads DGGITQSPKYLFRKEGQNVTLSCEQNLNHDAMYWYRQDPGQGLRLIYYSQIVNDFQKGDIAEGYSVSREKKESFPLTVTSAQKNPTAFYLCASSPRGLGQPQHFGDGTRLSIL.

V usage is TRBV3-1 and J usage is TRBJ1-6; D call uncertain. The CDR3 is 16 amino acids. Germline values: CDR1 LGHDT, CDR2 YNNKEL (reference sequence). V was pared by 2 bases and J by 10 bases, with 18 bases between. The CDR3 DNA follows: TGTGCCAGCAGCCAATCCTTCCCCGGAGGGTGGTCACCCCTCCACTTT. This gives the protein CASSQSFPGGWSPLHF.

The chain links TRBV7-8 to TRBJ2-1, with 8 bases aligning to TRBD2. The CDR3 contains 16 residues. The ends lost 5 bases at V and 4 bases at J; junction bases unmatched: 10. The germline gives CDR1 SGHVS, CDR2 FQNEAQ. DNA for the CDR3: TGTGCCAGCAGCCCGGGGGGTGCGGGGGGTTACAATGAGCAGTTCTTC. Protein: CASSPGGAGGYNEQFF.

J is TRBJ2-7 and V is TRBV12-3 or TRBV12-4; D is unclear. The CDR3 spans 12 residues. Trimming left V 1 base short and J 5 bases short, with 6 bases between. The CDR3 loop is CASSLVLHEQYF. The CDR3 DNA follows: TGTGCCAGCAGTTTAGTCCTGCACGAGCAGTACTTC.